A selection of T cell receptor beta chains follows, all from one sample in a study of vaccination and CD4 T cells after COVID-19. Their cognate antigens are unknown. TCRdb ran MiXCR on the PCR reads and lists one entry per CDR3 protein. The data show tens of thousands of distinct CDR3 sequences, almost 50% seen once. The sample was CD4+ T cells from blood, cultured in vitro. Receptors were obtained from a human donor who had recovered from COVID-19. CDR3s include the opening cysteine and the closing phenylalanine or tryptophan.

J: TRBJ2-3
V: TRBV19
CDR3: CASMEVSTDTQYF

J: TRBJ1-1
V: TRBV15
CDR3: CATSSSLQGGSNTEAFF

J: TRBJ2-2
V: TRBV7-8
CDR3: CASSLEVTGVNTGELFF

J: TRBJ2-7
V: TRBV6-5
CDR3: CASSLSREQYF

J: TRBJ2-5
V: TRBV24-1
CDR3: CATEDSGHGQETQYF

J: TRBJ1-2
V: TRBV19
CDR3: CASSIRGQNYGYTF

J: TRBJ1-1
V: TRBV14
CDR3: CASSQQGWTEAFF

J: TRBJ2-2
V: TRBV10-1
CDR3: CASSAGQGTGELFF

J: TRBJ2-7
V: TRBV10-3
CDR3: CAISAGTGRFYEQYF

J: TRBJ1-6
V: TRBV20-1
CDR3: CSGRDGRSQNSSLHF

J: TRBJ1-1
V: TRBV4-2
CDR3: CASSQDPITNTEAFF

J: TRBJ2-1
V: TRBV24-1
CDR3: CATSDLPPSSYNEQFF

J: TRBJ1-2
V: TRBV7-6
CDR3: CASSPRGPGTSYGYTF

J: TRBJ1-2
V: TRBV12-3/TRBV12-4
CDR3: CASSPGTDYGYTF

J: TRBJ2-3
V: TRBV20-1
CDR3: CSAPTQEEATDTQYF

J: TRBJ1-2
V: TRBV7-2
CDR3: CASTTHDTEGYTF

J: TRBJ1-5
V: TRBV20-1
CDR3: CSAKWGPDQPQHF

J: TRBJ2-3
V: TRBV20-1
CDR3: CSARTGVTDTQYF

J: TRBJ2-1
V: TRBV20-1
CDR3: CSAPRLGALGNEQFF

J: TRBJ1-3
V: TRBV20-1
CDR3: CSARDLVDGNTIYF

J: TRBJ2-1
V: TRBV7-2
CDR3: CASSLVVGFYNEQFF

J: TRBJ1-1
V: TRBV5-1
CDR3: CASSPRLGRGVNTEAFF

J: TRBJ1-5
V: TRBV12-3/TRBV12-4
CDR3: CASWSGISNQPQHF

J: TRBJ1-2
V: TRBV20-1
CDR3: CSASHFSGDYGYTF

J: TRBJ1-1
V: TRBV5-5
CDR3: CASSFFATEAFF

J: TRBJ2-5
V: TRBV6-5
CDR3: CASSSGTSGIFGETQYF

J: TRBJ1-2
V: TRBV5-4
CDR3: CASSLEGQSNYGYTF

J: TRBJ2-1
V: TRBV24-1
CDR3: CATREGGDGEQFF

J: TRBJ1-4
V: TRBV11-3
CDR3: CASSYREKLFF

J: TRBJ1-2
V: TRBV6-1
CDR3: CASTSPGTGSLRGYTF

J: TRBJ2-2
V: TRBV25-1
CDR3: CASSRQGVRGELFF

J: TRBJ2-1
V: TRBV20-1
CDR3: CSTNRGGTAYNEQFF

J: TRBJ2-3
V: TRBV20-1
CDR3: CSAIPTSGRQDTQYF

J: TRBJ1-5
V: TRBV20-1
CDR3: CSARRSAYQPQHF

J: TRBJ2-1
V: TRBV20-1
CDR3: CSAGARLAGVNEQFF

J: TRBJ2-3
V: TRBV20-1
CDR3: CSAPTGGNTDTQYF

J: TRBJ1-5
V: TRBV24-1
CDR3: CATSESTGTDSNQPQHF